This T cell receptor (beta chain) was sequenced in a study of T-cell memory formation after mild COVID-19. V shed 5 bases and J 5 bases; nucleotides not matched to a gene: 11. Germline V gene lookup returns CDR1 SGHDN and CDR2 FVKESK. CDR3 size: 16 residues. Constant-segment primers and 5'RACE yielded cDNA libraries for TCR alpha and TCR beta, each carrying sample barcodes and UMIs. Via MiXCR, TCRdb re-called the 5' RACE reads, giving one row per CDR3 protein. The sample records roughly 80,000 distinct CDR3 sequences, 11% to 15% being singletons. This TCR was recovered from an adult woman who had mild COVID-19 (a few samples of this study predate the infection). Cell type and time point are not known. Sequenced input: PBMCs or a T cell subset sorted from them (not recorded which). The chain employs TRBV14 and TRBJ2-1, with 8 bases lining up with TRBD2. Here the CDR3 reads CASSALKAGDHNEQFF. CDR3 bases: TGTGCCAGCAGCGCGCTTAAAGCGGGAGATCACAATGAGCAGTTCTTC.